These T cell receptor beta chains were read from a single sample in a study of Ad26.COV2.S vaccination and SARS-CoV-2 variants. Using immunoSEQ multiplex PCR, the repertoire was profiled, and TCRdb retains in-frame clones only, with some absent. The sample lists roughly 350,000 clones; around 87% were seen once. This specimen consisted of peripheral blood, obtained in a trial of Ad26.COV2.S vaccine versus placebo. All receptors come from a person between 18 and 65 years old who received the Ad26.COV2.S COVID-19 vaccine or a placebo. CDR3s include the opening cysteine and the closing phenylalanine or tryptophan. D genes are given only for firm matches. Expanded clones are given a class, and other clones once, few, many or no size at all.

size: .; V: TRBV7-8; D: .; J: TRBJ2-7; CDR3: CASSLAVSSYEQYF; DNA: TGTGCCAGCAGCTTAGCTGTTAGCTCCTACGAGCAGTACTTC
size: .; V: TRBV11-2; D: .; J: TRBJ1-2; CDR3: CASSTEDPSIYGYTF; DNA: TGTGCCAGCAGCACCGAAGACCCTAGTATCTATGGCTACACCTTC
size: .; V: TRBV10-3; D: .; J: TRBJ1-1; CDR3: CAIGIGQEAFF; DNA: TGTGCCATCGGGATCGGACAGGAAGCTTTCTTT
size: .; V: TRBV3-1/TRBV3-2; D: .; J: TRBJ1-5; CDR3: CASSQEAANQPQHF; DNA: TGTGCCAGCAGCCAAGAGGCAGCCAATCAGCCCCAGCATTTT
size: .; V: TRBV6-2/TRBV6-3; D: .; J: TRBJ2-5; CDR3: CASSQPSVKGVETQYF; DNA: TGTGCCAGCAGCCAACCCTCGGTGAAAGGGGTGGAGACCCAGTACTTC
size: .; V: TRBV4-2; D: TRBD1; J: TRBJ1-2; CDR3: CASSPQTGTADGYTF; DNA: TGTGCCAGCAGCCCCCAGACCGGGACAGCCGATGGCTACACCTTC
size: few; V: TRBV6-6; D: TRBD1; J: TRBJ2-1; CDR3: CASTPVGTGAYNEQFF; DNA: TGTGCCAGCACCCCGGTAGGGACAGGGGCCTACAATGAGCAGTTCTTC
size: .; V: TRBV5-4; D: TRBD2; J: TRBJ2-5; CDR3: CASRLGSGAKETQYF; DNA: TGTGCCAGCAGATTGGGGAGCGGGGCCAAAGAGACCCAGTACTTC
size: .; V: TRBV18; D: .; J: TRBJ2-7; CDR3: CASSLDGYEQYF; DNA: TGTGCCAGCTCACTTGACGGCTACGAGCAGTACTTC
size: .; V: TRBV11-2; D: TRBD1; J: TRBJ1-1; CDR3: CASSQYTGGGYTEAFF; DNA: TGTGCCAGCAGCCAGTATACAGGGGGTGGGTACACTGAAGCTTTCTTT
size: .; V: TRBV2; D: TRBD1; J: TRBJ1-5; CDR3: CASSPVEGAINQPQHF; DNA: TGTGCCAGCAGCCCCGTGGAGGGGGCGATCAATCAGCCCCAGCATTTT
size: .; V: TRBV4-2; D: .; J: TRBJ1-4; CDR3: CASSHRTKDGEKLFF; DNA: TGTGCCAGCAGCCACAGGACCAAGGACGGTGAAAAACTGTTTTTT
size: .; V: TRBV18; D: .; J: TRBJ1-6; CDR3: CASSPRDRVSPLHF; DNA: TGTGCCAGCTCACCGAGAGACAGAGTTTCACCCCTCCACTTT
size: .; V: TRBV4-1; D: .; J: TRBJ2-7; CDR3: CASSQYGDGIVYEQYF; DNA: TGCGCCAGCAGCCAATATGGAGACGGTATAGTCTACGAGCAGTACTTC
size: once; V: TRBV18; D: TRBD1; J: TRBJ2-5; CDR3: CASSHRQGHQETQYF; DNA: TGTGCCAGCTCACACCGACAGGGACACCAAGAGACCCAGTACTTC
size: once; V: TRBV5-1; D: .; J: TRBJ2-7; CDR3: CASSGGTPQSYEQYF; DNA: TGCGCCAGCAGCGGCGGGACACCGCAATCCTACGAGCAGTACTTC
size: .; V: TRBV4-2; D: TRBD2; J: TRBJ2-7; CDR3: CASSQESLLTSGGSYEQYF; DNA: TGTGCCAGCAGCCAAGAGTCGCTTTTGACTAGCGGGGGCTCCTACGAGCAGTACTTC
size: .; V: TRBV11-2; D: .; J: TRBJ2-1; CDR3: CASSQGRGAYDNEQFF; DNA: TGTGCCAGCAGCCAGGGCCGCGGTGCCTATGACAATGAGCAGTTCTTC
size: .; V: TRBV5-6; D: .; J: TRBJ2-7; CDR3: CASSLVSGYEQYF; DNA: TGTGCCAGCAGCTTGGTGTCTGGCTACGAGCAGTACTTC
size: .; V: TRBV7-6; D: TRBD2; J: TRBJ2-5; CDR3: CASSTRLAGGKQETQYF; DNA: TGTGCCAGCAGCACCCGACTAGCGGGGGGTAAGCAAGAGACCCAGTACTTC
size: .; V: TRBV6-2/TRBV6-3; D: TRBD1; J: TRBJ1-2; CDR3: CASSYGQGRVYGYTF; DNA: TGTGCCAGCAGTTACGGACAGGGAAGGGTCTATGGCTACACCTTC
size: .; V: TRBV5-8; D: .; J: TRBJ2-7; CDR3: CASSLQSRAASYEQYF; DNA: TGTGCCAGCAGCTTGCAGAGTCGAGCAGCCTCCTACGAGCAGTACTTC
size: .; V: TRBV7-6; D: TRBD2; J: TRBJ2-1; CDR3: CASSLSGGAVNEQFF; DNA: TGTGCCAGCAGCTTGAGCGGGGGGGCCGTGAATGAGCAGTTCTTC
size: .; V: TRBV30; D: .; J: TRBJ1-5; CDR3: CAWSPQGQPQHF; DNA: TGTGCCTGGAGTCCACAGGGACAGCCCCAGCATTTT
size: .; V: TRBV4-1; D: TRBD2; J: TRBJ2-1; CDR3: CASSRQPGLATNNEQFF; DNA: TGCGCCAGCAGCCGCCAGCCGGGACTAGCGACGAACAATGAGCAGTTCTTC
size: .; V: TRBV5-5; D: .; J: TRBJ2-6; CDR3: CASSSRGSGANVLTF; DNA: TGTGCCAGCAGCTCCCGGGGGTCTGGGGCCAACGTCCTGACTTTC
size: .; V: TRBV9; D: .; J: TRBJ2-3; CDR3: CASSGGHPTDTQYF; DNA: TGTGCCAGCAGCGGTGGACATCCCACAGATACGCAGTATTTT
size: .; V: TRBV5-4; D: .; J: TRBJ2-7; CDR3: CASSSGTYYYEQYF; DNA: TGTGCCAGCAGTTCCGGGACATACTACTACGAGCAGTACTTC
size: few; V: TRBV6-6; D: TRBD2; J: TRBJ2-3; CDR3: CASRYGLAGSTDTQYF; DNA: TGTGCCAGCAGATACGGACTAGCGGGGAGCACAGATACGCAGTATTTT
size: few; V: TRBV12-3/TRBV12-4; D: .; J: TRBJ1-2; CDR3: CASSLETNYGYTF; DNA: TGTGCCAGCAGTTTAGAGACAAACTATGGCTACACCTTC
size: .; V: TRBV10-3; D: TRBD2; J: TRBJ2-2; CDR3: CAISEGLSGENTGELFF; DNA: TGTGCCATCAGTGAAGGGCTTAGCGGGGAGAACACCGGGGAGCTGTTTTTT
size: .; V: TRBV19; D: TRBD1; J: TRBJ1-2; CDR3: CASSMENRGGYGYTF; DNA: TGTGCCAGTAGTATGGAGAACAGGGGAGGCTATGGCTACACCTTC
size: .; V: TRBV29-1; D: .; J: TRBJ2-7; CDR3: CSVEDEGPGVGYEQYF; DNA: TGCAGCGTTGAAGATGAGGGCCCGGGGGTGGGTTACGAGCAGTACTTC
size: .; V: TRBV19; D: .; J: TRBJ2-7; CDR3: CASTRTENPYEQYF; DNA: TGTGCCAGTACTCGGACGGAGAATCCCTACGAGCAGTACTTC
size: .; V: TRBV7-9; D: .; J: TRBJ1-1; CDR3: CASSLVRTEAFF; DNA: TGTGCCAGCAGCTTAGTTCGCACTGAAGCTTTCTTT
size: .; V: TRBV4-2; D: .; J: TRBJ1-1; CDR3: CASSQLPGQGNTEAFF; DNA: TGTGCCAGCAGCCAACTCCCGGGCCAAGGTAACACTGAAGCTTTCTTT
size: .; V: TRBV30; D: .; J: TRBJ1-2; CDR3: CAWTDAVLGGYTF; DNA: TGTGCCTGGACCGACGCGGTTCTTGGGGGCTACACCTTC
size: .; V: TRBV11-1; D: .; J: TRBJ2-3; CDR3: CASSLQGNTDTQYF; DNA: TGTGCCAGCAGCTTACAGGGAAACACAGATACGCAGTATTTT
size: .; V: TRBV5-4; D: .; J: TRBJ1-4; CDR3: CASSPAPGANNEKLFF; DNA: TGTGCCAGCAGCCCAGCCCCGGGGGCAAATAATGAAAAACTGTTTTTT
size: .; V: TRBV30; D: TRBD1; J: TRBJ1-2; CDR3: CAWSPPTGGRFGYTF; DNA: TGTGCCTGGAGCCCACCGACAGGGGGCCGGTTTGGCTACACCTTC
size: .; V: TRBV27; D: TRBD1; J: TRBJ2-7; CDR3: CASSLSGQGASEQYF; DNA: TGTGCCAGCAGTTTATCCGGACAGGGAGCGTCCGAGCAGTACTTC
size: .; V: TRBV6-5; D: .; J: TRBJ1-5; CDR3: CASSLGHYSNQPQHF; DNA: TGTGCCAGCAGCCTGGGACATTATAGCAATCAGCCCCAGCATTTT
size: .; V: TRBV7-9; D: .; J: TRBJ2-3; CDR3: CASSFQDTQYF; DNA: TGTGCCAGCAGCTTCCAGGATACGCAGTATTTT
size: .; V: TRBV5-1; D: .; J: TRBJ2-2; CDR3: CASSLEGSVAGELFF; DNA: TGCGCCAGCAGCTTGGAAGGGTCTGTGGCCGGGGAGCTGTTTTTT
size: .; V: TRBV5-6; D: .; J: TRBJ2-3; CDR3: CASSPFGALTDTQYF; DNA: TGTGCCAGCAGCCCCTTTGGGGCCCTCACAGATACGCAGTATTTT
size: .; V: TRBV5-8; D: .; J: TRBJ1-1; CDR3: CASGTFEGTEAFF; DNA: TGTGCCAGCGGGACTTTCGAGGGGACTGAAGCTTTCTTT
size: .; V: TRBV5-1; D: TRBD1; J: TRBJ1-1; CDR3: CASSPRTGGMNTEAFF; DNA: TGCGCCAGCAGCCCCCGGACAGGGGGAATGAACACTGAAGCTTTCTTT
size: .; V: TRBV19; D: .; J: TRBJ1-5; CDR3: CASSIEGQPQHF; DNA: TGTGCCAGTAGTATAGAAGGACAGCCCCAGCATTTT
size: .; V: TRBV4-1; D: TRBD1; J: TRBJ1-5; CDR3: CASSQGTTGIDQPQHF; DNA: TGCGCCAGCAGCCAAGGGACGACAGGGATCGATCAGCCCCAGCATTTT
size: .; V: TRBV7-8; D: TRBD2; J: TRBJ2-5; CDR3: CASSFRLAGRQETQYF; DNA: TGTGCCAGCAGCTTCCGACTAGCGGGGAGACAAGAGACCCAGTACTTC
size: .; V: TRBV2; D: .; J: TRBJ1-5; CDR3: CASSRVGANNQPQHF; DNA: TGTGCCAGCAGTCGAGTGGGGGCTAACAATCAGCCCCAGCATTTT
size: once; V: TRBV5-1; D: .; J: TRBJ1-6; CDR3: CASSPDNSPLHF; DNA: TGCGCCAGCAGCCCCGATAATTCACCCCTCCACTTT
size: .; V: TRBV7-3; D: .; J: TRBJ1-1; CDR3: CASSLRENTEAFF; DNA: TGTGCCAGCTCCTTAAGGGAGAACACTGAAGCTTTCTTT
size: .; V: TRBV4-3; D: TRBD2; J: TRBJ2-7; CDR3: CASSQESGGHYEQYF; DNA: TGCGCCAGCAGCCAAGAGAGCGGGGGCCACTACGAGCAGTACTTC
size: once; V: TRBV14; D: .; J: TRBJ2-5; CDR3: CASGRRGEETQYF; DNA: TGTGCCAGTGGACGTAGGGGGGAAGAGACCCAGTACTTC
size: .; V: TRBV5-1; D: .; J: TRBJ2-7; CDR3: CASSLGGQYEQYF; DNA: TGCGCCAGCAGCTTGGGGGGGCAGTACGAGCAGTACTTC
size: few; V: TRBV27; D: .; J: TRBJ2-7; CDR3: CASSFRRATYEQYF; DNA: TGTGCCAGCAGTTTCCGCAGGGCCACCTACGAGCAGTACTTC